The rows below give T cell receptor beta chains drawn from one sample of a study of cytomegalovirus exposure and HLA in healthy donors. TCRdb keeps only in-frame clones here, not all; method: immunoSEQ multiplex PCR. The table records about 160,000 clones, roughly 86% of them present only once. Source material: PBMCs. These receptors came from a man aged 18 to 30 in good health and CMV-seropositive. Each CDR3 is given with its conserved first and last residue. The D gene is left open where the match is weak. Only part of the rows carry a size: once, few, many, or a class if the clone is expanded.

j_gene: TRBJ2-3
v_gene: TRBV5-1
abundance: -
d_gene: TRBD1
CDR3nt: TGCGCCAGCAGCCAAGGGACAGGGGGCACAGATACGCAGTATTTT
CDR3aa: CASSQGTGGTDTQYF

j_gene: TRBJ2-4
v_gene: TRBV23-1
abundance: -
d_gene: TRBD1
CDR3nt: TGCGCCAGCAGGAGAACAGGGGGTCTCCCAGCCAAAAACATTCAGTACTTC
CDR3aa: CASRRTGGLPAKNIQYF

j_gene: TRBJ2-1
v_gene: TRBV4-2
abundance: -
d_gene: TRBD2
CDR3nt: TGTGCCAGCAGCCAAGAGACTAGCGGGAGGGACCTAAATGAGCAGTTCTTC
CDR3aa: CASSQETSGRDLNEQFF

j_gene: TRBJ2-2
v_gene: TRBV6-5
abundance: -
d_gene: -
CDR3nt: TGTGCCAGCAGTTGGACTGAAAACACCGGGGAGCTGTTTTTT
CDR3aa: CASSWTENTGELFF

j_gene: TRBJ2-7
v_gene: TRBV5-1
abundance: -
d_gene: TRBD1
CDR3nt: TGCGCCAGCAGCTTGGATCCCCCTAGACAGGGGGACTCCTACGAGCAGTACTTC
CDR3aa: CASSLDPPRQGDSYEQYF

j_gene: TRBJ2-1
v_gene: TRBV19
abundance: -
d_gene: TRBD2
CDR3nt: TGTGCCAGTAGGGACACTAGCGGGAGCTACAATGAGCAGTTCTTC
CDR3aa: CASRDTSGSYNEQFF

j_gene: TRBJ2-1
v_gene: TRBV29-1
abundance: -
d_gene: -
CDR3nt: TGCAGCGTTGAAGTCGGGAGCGGAAGGAGCTACAATGAGCAGTTCTTC
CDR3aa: CSVEVGSGRSYNEQFF

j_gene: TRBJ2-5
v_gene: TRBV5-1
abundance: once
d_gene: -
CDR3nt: TGCGCCAGCAGCTTGGCGGGGGATGACGAGACCCAGTACTTC
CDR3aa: CASSLAGDDETQYF

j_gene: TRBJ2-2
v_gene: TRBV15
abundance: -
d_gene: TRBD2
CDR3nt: TGTGCCACCAGCAGAGAACCGGGACTAGCGACCACCGGGGAGCTGTTTTTT
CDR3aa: CATSREPGLATTGELFF

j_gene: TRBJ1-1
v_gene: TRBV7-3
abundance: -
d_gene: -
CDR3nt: TGTGCCAGCAGAAGAAACTCGTTTACAGGGTTCGCTTTCTTT
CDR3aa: CASRRNSFTGFAFF

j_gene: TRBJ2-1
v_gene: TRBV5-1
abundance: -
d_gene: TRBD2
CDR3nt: TGCGCCAGCAGCTTGGCCCTCACTAGCGGGGTGAGTGAGCAGTTCTTC
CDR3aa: CASSLALTSGVSEQFF

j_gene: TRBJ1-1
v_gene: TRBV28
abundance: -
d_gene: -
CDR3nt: TGTGCCAGCAGCCTTACCAGGACATGGGCTGAAGCTTTCTTT
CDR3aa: CASSLTRTWAEAFF

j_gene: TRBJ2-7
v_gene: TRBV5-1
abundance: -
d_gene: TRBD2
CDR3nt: TGCGCCAGCAGCTTGGTGACTAGCGGCCCGTACGAGCAGTACTTC
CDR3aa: CASSLVTSGPYEQYF

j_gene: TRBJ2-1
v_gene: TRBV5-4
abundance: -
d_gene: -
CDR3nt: TGTGCCAGCAGCGTCCAAGACAGTACGTACAATGAGCAGTTCTTC
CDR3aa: CASSVQDSTYNEQFF

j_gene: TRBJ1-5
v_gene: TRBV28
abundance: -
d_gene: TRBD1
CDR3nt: TGTGCCAGCACCCCATCGACAGGGCTTACTCAGCCCCAGCATTTT
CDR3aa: CASTPSTGLTQPQHF

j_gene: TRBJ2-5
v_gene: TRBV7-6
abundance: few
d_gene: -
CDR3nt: TGTGCCAGCAGCTTAACTCTTAACAGGGAAGAGACCCAGTACTTC
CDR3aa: CASSLTLNREETQYF

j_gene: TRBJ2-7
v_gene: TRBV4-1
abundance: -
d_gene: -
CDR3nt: TGCGCCAGCAGCCAAGTTGCAGGACTCGAGCAGTACTTC
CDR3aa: CASSQVAGLEQYF

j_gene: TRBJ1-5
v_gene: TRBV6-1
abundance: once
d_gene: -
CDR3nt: TGTGCCAGCAGTGACCCTCGGACAGAGAGGGGACAGCCCCAGCATTTT
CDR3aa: CASSDPRTERGQPQHF

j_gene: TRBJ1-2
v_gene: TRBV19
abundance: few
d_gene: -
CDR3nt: TGTGCCAGTACCCTTAAGTCAGGGCCTAACTATGGCTACACCTTC
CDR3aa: CASTLKSGPNYGYTF

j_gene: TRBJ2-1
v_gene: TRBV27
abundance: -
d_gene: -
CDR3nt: TGTGCCAGCAGTTTAGGTACAGCCTACAATGAGCAGTTCTTC
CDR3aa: CASSLGTAYNEQFF

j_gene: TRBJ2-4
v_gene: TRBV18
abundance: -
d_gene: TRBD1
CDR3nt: TGTGCCAGCTCACTACAACAGGGGGCGCAGGACATTCAGTACTTC
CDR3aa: CASSLQQGAQDIQYF

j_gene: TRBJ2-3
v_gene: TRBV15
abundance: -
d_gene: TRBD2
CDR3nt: TGTGCCACCAGCAGAGTACGGGGACTAGCGAGCACAGATACGCAGTATTTT
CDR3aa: CATSRVRGLASTDTQYF

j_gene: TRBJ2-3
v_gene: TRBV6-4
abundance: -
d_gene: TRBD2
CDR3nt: TGTGCCAGCAGTAGCGGGAGTCCAGATACGCAGTATTTT
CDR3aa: CASSSGSPDTQYF

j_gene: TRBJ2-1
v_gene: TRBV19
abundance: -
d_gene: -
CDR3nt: TGTGCCAGTAGACGAGTCGGGACTTCGAACAATGAGCAGTTCTTC
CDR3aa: CASRRVGTSNNEQFF

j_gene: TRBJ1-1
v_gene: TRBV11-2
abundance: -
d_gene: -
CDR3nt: TGTGCCAGCAGCTTAATCCTACAGGGGAACACTGAAGCTTTCTTT
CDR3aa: CASSLILQGNTEAFF

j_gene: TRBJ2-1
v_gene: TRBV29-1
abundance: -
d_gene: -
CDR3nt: TGCAGCGTTGCAGGGCGGAATGAGCAGTTCTTC
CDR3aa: CSVAGRNEQFF

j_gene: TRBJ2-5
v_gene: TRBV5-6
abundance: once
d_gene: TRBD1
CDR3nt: TGTGCCAGCAGCTTGGGCCCCCCGTCGCCAGGGGGCCTGGAGACCCAGTACTTC
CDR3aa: CASSLGPPSPGGLETQYF

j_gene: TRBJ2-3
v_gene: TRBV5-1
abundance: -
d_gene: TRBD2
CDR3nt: TGCGCCAGCAGACGGGAGGGCCTGGCAGATACGCAGTATTTT
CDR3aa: CASRREGLADTQYF

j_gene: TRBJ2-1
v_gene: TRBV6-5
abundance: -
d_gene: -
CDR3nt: TGTGCCAGCAGTTACGCGTCTGGAGCCTACAATGAGCAGTTCTTC
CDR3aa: CASSYASGAYNEQFF

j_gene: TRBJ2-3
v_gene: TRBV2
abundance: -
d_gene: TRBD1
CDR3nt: TGTGCCAGCGGCCGGGACAGGGGTCCCACAGATACGCAGTATTTT
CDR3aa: CASGRDRGPTDTQYF

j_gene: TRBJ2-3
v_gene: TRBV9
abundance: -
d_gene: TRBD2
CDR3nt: TGTGCCAGCAGCGTAGCTACGACCTCGGGGGCTAGCGGGAGGGCCTGGTTGCATACGCAGTATTTT
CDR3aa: CASSVATTSGASGRAWLHTQYF

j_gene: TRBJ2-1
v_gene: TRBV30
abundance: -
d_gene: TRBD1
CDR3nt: TGTGCCTGGAGTAGGGGGACAGGCCCCTACAATGAGCAGTTCTTC
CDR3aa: CAWSRGTGPYNEQFF

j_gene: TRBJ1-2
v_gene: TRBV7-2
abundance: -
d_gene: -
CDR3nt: TGTGCCAGCAGCCCAGGGGTTATCTATGGCTACACCTTC
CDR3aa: CASSPGVIYGYTF

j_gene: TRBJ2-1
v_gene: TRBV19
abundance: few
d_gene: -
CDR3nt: TGTGCCAGTAACGGCGGGGACTCCTACAATGAGCAGTTCTTC
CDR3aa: CASNGGDSYNEQFF

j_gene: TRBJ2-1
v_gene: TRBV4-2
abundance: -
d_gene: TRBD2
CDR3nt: TGTGCCAGCAGCCAAGGGAAGGAGCGGGAGCCTTACAATGAGCAGTTCTTC
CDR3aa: CASSQGKEREPYNEQFF

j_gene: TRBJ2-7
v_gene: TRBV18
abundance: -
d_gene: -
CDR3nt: TGTGCCAGCTCCCAGACTGACTCCTACGAGCAGTACTTC
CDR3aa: CASSQTDSYEQYF

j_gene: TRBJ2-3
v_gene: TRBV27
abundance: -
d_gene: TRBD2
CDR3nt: TGTGCCAGCAGTTTTTTAGCGGGAGGCCCCGGGAGCACAGATACGCAGTATTTT
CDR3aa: CASSFLAGGPGSTDTQYF

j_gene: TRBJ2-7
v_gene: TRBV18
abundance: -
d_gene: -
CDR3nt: TGTGCCAGCTCACCACTGGAGGTGGCGGTCTCCTACGAGCAGTACTTC
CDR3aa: CASSPLEVAVSYEQYF

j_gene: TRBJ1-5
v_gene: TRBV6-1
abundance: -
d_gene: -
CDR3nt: TGTGCCAGCAGGACGGGGAATCAGCCCCAGCATTTT
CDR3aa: CASRTGNQPQHF

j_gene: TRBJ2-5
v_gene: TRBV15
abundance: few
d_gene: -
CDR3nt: TGTGCCACCAGCAGAGACGAAGAGACCCAGTACTTC
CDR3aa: CATSRDEETQYF

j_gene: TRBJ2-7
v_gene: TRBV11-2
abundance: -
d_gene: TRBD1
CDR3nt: TGTGCCAGCGGATCTATACAGGGGTTTAACGTCAACTTC
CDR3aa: CASGSIQGFNVNF

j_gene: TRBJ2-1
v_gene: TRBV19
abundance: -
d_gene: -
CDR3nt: TGTGCCAGTAGTGGGCCATTACTAGCTTCGGTGTCCTACAATGAGCAGTTCTTC
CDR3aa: CASSGPLLASVSYNEQFF

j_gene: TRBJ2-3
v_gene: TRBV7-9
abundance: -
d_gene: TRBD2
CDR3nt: TGTGCCAGCAGCTTCCCCCCGGGACTAGCAGAAAGGGATTCAGATACGCAGTATTTT
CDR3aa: CASSFPPGLAERDSDTQYF

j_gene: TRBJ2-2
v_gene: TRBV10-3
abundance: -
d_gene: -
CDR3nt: TGTGCCATCAGTGGACTCACCGGGGAGCTGTTTTTT
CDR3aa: CAISGLTGELFF